A single sample gave rise to the 25 T cell receptor beta chains below, sequenced in a study of blood T cell repertoires in COVID-19. The data were produced by immunoSEQ multiplex PCR, yet TCRdb's version contains in-frame clones alone and is incomplete. The profile shows some 250,000 clones, roughly 77% of them singletons. Sequenced: peripheral blood. The receptors were gathered from a woman over 75 with acute or convalescent COVID-19.

The chain is built from TRBV5-4 and TRBJ1-4; D remains ambiguous. The V gene lost 4 bases and the J gene lost 0 bases, with 10 bases spanning the gap. Germline CDR1 reads SGHNT; CDR2 reads YYREEE (reference sequence). There are 15 residues in the CDR3. CDR3 in amino acids: CASSLGLATNEKLFF. In DNA form, the CDR3 reads TGTGCCAGCAGCCTCGGACTTGCAACTAATGAAAAACTGTTTTTT.

The V call is TRBV4-1, the J call TRBJ1-4, with 7 positions matching TRBD1. V trimming: 1 base; J trimming: 5 bases; junction bases outside the gene matches: 4. This CDR3 is built from 15 residues. Per the germline V gene, CDR1 is MGHRA and CDR2 is YSYEKL. Written as DNA, the CDR3 is TGCGCCAGCAGCCAAGGCCCCAGGGGGAATGAAAAACTGTTTTTT. It yields the protein CASSQGPRGNEKLFF.

This chain connects TRBV29-1 to TRBJ2-5, with 7 bases fitting TRBD2. This CDR3 has 13 amino acids. Trimming cost V 6 bases and J 1 base; bases outside gene matches: 5. CDR1 is SQVTM, CDR2 ANQGSEA, per germline. The CDR3 DNA is TGCAGCGTCCGCGGGGGTTTCCAAGAGACCCAGTACTTC. Residues: CSVRGGFQETQYF.

The chain carries TRBV4-2 and TRBJ2-7; 10 positions match TRBD2. The CDR3 loop spans 16 amino acids. The trim removed 1 base at V and 3 bases at J, leaving 6 bases unmatched. The germline V gene has CDR1 LGHNA and CDR2 YNFKEQ. CDR3 protein: CASSQATSGIGYEQYF. The CDR3 region has the DNA TGTGCCAGCAGCCAAGCAACTAGCGGGATAGGCTACGAGCAGTACTTC.

The chain recombines TRBV11-2 with TRBJ2-1, with D maybe TRBD2 (5 bases). V was cut by 0 bases and J by 12 bases, with 15 bases left in between. In germline, CDR1 is SGHAT, CDR2 FQNNGV. The CDR3 has 14 residues. In DNA, the CDR3 is TGTGCCAGCAGCTTAGAATCGCTAGCTTATGGGCAGTTCTTC. As protein: CASSLESLAYGQFF.

The chain has TRBV4-1 and TRBJ2-7; 7 nucleotides match TRBD2. The V gene's germline CDR1 is MGHRA and CDR2 YSYEKL. The CDR3 spans 15 residues. The ends lost 4 bases at V and 6 bases at J; junction bases unmatched: 12. The CDR3 region is CASSLSSAGSAEQYF. Written as DNA, the CDR3 is TGCGCCAGCAGCCTCTCATCAGCGGGGTCAGCCGAGCAGTACTTC.

There are a few counts of this clone. This chain uses TRBV4-1 with TRBJ2-1; D uncertain. This CDR3 contains 18 residues. The V and J ends lost 5 bases and 0 bases respectively, with 20 bases between them. Germline values: CDR1 MGHRA, CDR2 YSYEKL. CDR3 sequence: CASSSLIRSKSSYNEQFF. The CDR3 nucleotides are TGCGCCAGCAGCTCTTTAATCCGAAGTAAGAGCTCCTACAATGAGCAGTTCTTC.

The chain carries TRBV4-1 and TRBJ2-3; 9 nucleotides agree with TRBD2. Germline V gene lookup returns CDR1 MGHRA and CDR2 YSYEKL. The CDR3 has 14 amino acids. The V segment lost 4 bases and the J segment 4 bases; nucleotides outside the gene matches: 3. In DNA form, the CDR3 reads TGCGCCAGCAGCCTAGCGGGAGCAGCAGATACGCAGTATTTT. Translated: CASSLAGAADTQYF.

This clone was recorded only once. The CDR3 DNA follows: TGTGCCAGCAGTGTCGAGGGGGCACGACAGCCCCAGCATTTT. Translated: CASSVEGARQPQHF. The rearrangement uses TRBV2 and TRBJ1-5; TRBD1 aligns across 7 bases. V dropped 4 bases and J dropped 7; count of bases not matched to a gene: 7. The CDR3 extends over 14 amino acids. The germline V gene encodes CDR1 SNHLY and CDR2 FYNNEI.

CDR3 sequence: CASITGDLSGNTIYF. Written as DNA, the CDR3 is TGTGCCAGCATAACAGGGGACCTCTCTGGAAACACCATATATTTT. V gene TRBV6-5 combines with J gene TRBJ1-3; 7 nucleotides line up with TRBD1. Germline V lookup: CDR1 MNHEY, CDR2 SVGAGI. This CDR3 has 15 residues. The trim removed 7 bases at V and 0 bases at J, leaving 6 bases unmatched.

The table lists this clone with a count of one. The rearrangement joins TRBV6-5 to TRBJ1-2; D may be TRBD1 (6 bases). The CDR3 sequence is 13 residues long. Trimming left V 6 bases short and J 8 bases short, with 16 bases between. Germline V lookup: CDR1 MNHEY, CDR2 SVGAGI. The CDR3 nucleotides are TGTGCCAGCAGGGAGGACAGACTACAAGGCTACACCTTC. Translated: CASREDRLQGYTF.

The chain links TRBV18 to TRBJ2-7, with 7 bases lining up with TRBD1. CDR3 size: 15 residues. Germline V gives CDR1 KGHSH, CDR2 LQKENI. V shed 1 base and J 5 bases; nucleotides not matched to a gene: 8. CDR3 nucleotides: TGTGCCAGCTCACCACTCCCCGAGACAGGGAACGAGCAGTACTTC. It encodes CASSPLPETGNEQYF. The full variable domain, in which reference TRBV18 and TRBJ2-7 provide the parts outside the CDR3, is NAGVMQNPRHLVRRRGQEARLRCSPMKGHSHVYWYRQLPEEGLKFMVYLQKENIIDESGMPKERFSAEFPKEGPSILRIQQVVRGDSAAYFCASSPLPETGNEQYFGPGTRLTVT.

The gene calls are TRBV6-2 or TRBV6-3 and TRBJ1-5; 9 nucleotides match TRBD1. J was trimmed by 4 bases and V by 0 bases; bases with no gene match: 4. The CDR3 spans 16 residues. CDR1 and CDR2 from the germline V gene are MNHEY and SVGEGT. The CDR3 sequence is CASSYSTGGWNQPQHF. For the CDR3, the DNA is TGTGCCAGCAGTTACTCGACAGGGGGATGGAATCAGCCCCAGCATTTT.

V and J are TRBV6-5 and TRBJ2-7, with 9 bases fitting TRBD1. V lost 2 bases, J lost 3 bases, and 5 bases stayed unmatched. Germline V gene data show CDR1 as MNHEY and CDR2 as SVGAGI. The CDR3 consists of 15 residues. The CDR3 DNA reads TGTGCCAGCAGTTACGACCCGACAGGGGGCTACGAGCAGTACTTC. This gives the protein CASSYDPTGGYEQYF.

This clone appeared once. J is TRBJ2-7 and V is TRBV7-2; 10 bases fit TRBD1. There are 14 residues in the CDR3. Germline CDR1 is SGHTA and CDR2 is FQGNSA. V trimming: 2 bases; J trimming: 6 bases; junction bases outside the gene matches: 4. The CDR3 DNA is TGTGCCAGCAGCTTATTGGGACAGGGGTTCGAGCAGTACTTC. It translates to CASSLLGQGFEQYF.

Written as DNA, the CDR3 is TGTGCCAGCAGCTTAGTAGCGGGACTAGCGGGGGTAGGGACGCAGTATTTT. Its translation is CASSLVAGLAGVGTQYF. The rearrangement uses TRBV7-6 and TRBJ2-3, with TRBD2 matching 14 bases. The germline V gene has CDR1 SGHVS and CDR2 FNYEAQ. The CDR3 sequence is 17 residues long. The V segment lost 1 base and the J segment 9 bases; nucleotides outside the gene matches: 9.

This clone was counted between two and nine times. The V and J genes are TRBV11-3 and TRBJ2-3; possible D gene TRBD2, 5 bases. The V gene's germline CDR1 is SGHNT and CDR2 YENEEA. Trimming shortened V by 1 base and J by 2 bases, and 10 bases separated the two germline ends. The CDR3 extends over 15 amino acids. CDR3 coding DNA: TGTGCCAGCAGCTTAGGAGCGGACCTCACAGATACGCAGTATTTT. Residues: CASSLGADLTDTQYF.

The chain joins TRBV5-1 to TRBJ1-1; D call uncertain. Looked up from germline, CDR1 is SGHRS and CDR2 is YFSETQ. The CDR3 loop spans 14 amino acids. Trimming shortened V by 0 bases and J by 8 bases, and 14 bases separated the two germline ends. CDR3 sequence (DNA): TGCGCCAGCAGCTTGGGAGTCGCCACCCTCGAAGCTTTCTTT. Translation: CASSLGVATLEAFF.

This clone was seen once. The chain links TRBV6-4 to TRBJ1-1, with 8 bases lining up with TRBD1. The CDR3 totals 13 residues. Germline trimming cut 5 bases from V and 7 bases from J; bases unmatched to any gene: 6. CDR1 and CDR2 from the germline V gene are MRHNA and SNTAGT. In DNA, the CDR3 is TGTGCCAGCAGTCATACAGGGGGAAGTGAAGCTTTCTTT. Protein product: CASSHTGGSEAFF.

This clone came up once. The V gene is TRBV18, the J gene TRBJ1-5; D may be TRBD1 (5 bases). Per the germline V gene, CDR1 is KGHSH and CDR2 is LQKENI. The CDR3 is 16 residues long. The V end lost 1 base, the J end lost 2 bases, and 12 bases lay between the germline ends. The CDR3 sequence is CASSPRGVSGNQPQHF. CDR3 in DNA: TGTGCCAGCTCACCACGGGGGGTGTCGGGCAATCAGCCCCAGCATTTT.

V and J are TRBV13 and TRBJ2-2; tentatively, D is TRBD2 (5 bases). The CDR3 is 17 amino acids. Germline-derived CDR1 and CDR2 are PRHDT and FYEKMQ (reference sequence). V was trimmed by 4 bases and J by 5 bases, leaving 20 bases between them. CDR3 in DNA: TGTGCCAGCAGCTCCTCTCGGGCCGGGATCCCTACCGGGGAGCTGTTTTTT. Residues: CASSSSRAGIPTGELFF.

This clone was recorded once. V usage is TRBV19 and J usage is TRBJ1-1; no reliable D call. Per the germline V gene, CDR1 is LNHDA and CDR2 is SQIVND (reference sequence). This CDR3 region has 14 residues. Trimming removed 3 bases at V and 6 bases at J, with 14 bases between. DNA for the CDR3: TGTGCCAGTAGTATGGCGGGCAGGTTTTCTGAAGCTTTCTTT. The encoded protein is CASSMAGRFSEAFF.

Note on this clone: The sample has other DNA sequences that encode this CDR3 too. The V and J genes are TRBV5-1 and TRBJ1-1; 9 bases align to TRBD1. V trimming: 1 base; J trimming: 1 base; junction bases outside the gene matches: 2. Germline CDR1 reads SGHRS; CDR2 reads YFSETQ. The CDR3 runs 15 residues. CDR3 nucleotides: TGCGCCAGCAGCTTGAGACAGGGGGGGAACACTGAAGCTTTCTTT. Translating gives CASSLRQGGNTEAFF.

A word on this clone: Other DNA sequences in this sample translate to the same CDR3. The rearrangement joins TRBV2 to TRBJ2-7; 8 bases are a match to TRBD1. Germline trimming cut 6 bases from V and 4 bases from J; bases unmatched to any gene: 5. CDR3 length: 13 amino acids. Germline V gives CDR1 SNHLY, CDR2 FYNNEI. The CDR3 is CASRDRVGYEQYF. The CDR3 bases are TGTGCCAGCAGGGACAGGGTCGGGTACGAGCAGTACTTC.

V and J are TRBV7-2 and TRBJ2-3; 9 nucleotides agree with TRBD2. This CDR3 is 16 amino acids long. Unmatched junction bases numbered 15, after V lost 5 bases and J lost 9 bases. Germline V gene sequence: CDR1 SGHTA, CDR2 FQGNSA. CDR3 DNA: TGTGCCAGCAGCCCCACTCCGCTAGCGGGAAGGGACACGCAGTATTTT. It yields the protein CASSPTPLAGRDTQYF.